The 32 T cell receptor beta chains reported below all come from one sample, sequenced in a study of T cell repertoires in cytomegalovirus infection. Antigens for these TCRs are unknown. TCRdb processed the reads anew with MiXCR; each CDR3 protein has one entry. The sample includes about 340,000 distinct CDR3 sequences, 25% to 30% of them seen just once. Sequences were derived from cultured PBMCs, sampled from culture after CMV antigen stimulation. These receptors originate from a human donor in good health (CMV status not recorded). Some clones in this sample may be carry-over from other donors' samples.

This clonotype was seen only once. The chain combines TRBV27 with TRBJ1-2; D not certain. Between the trimmed V and J ends, which lost 6 bases and 3 bases, there was a span of 11 bases. Looked up from germline, CDR1 is MNHEY and CDR2 is SMNVEV (reference sequence). This CDR3 has 13 residues. CDR3 coding DNA: TGTGCCAGCAGCCCTACGGTTGACTATGGCTACACCTTC. The encoded protein is CASSPTVDYGYTF.

The chain carries TRBV5-1 and TRBJ2-3; D is perhaps TRBD1 or TRBD2 (6 bases each). The CDR3 covers 15 residues. CDR1 is SGHRS and CDR2 is YFSETQ in the germline V gene. V lost 8 bases, J lost 2 bases, and 18 bases lay in between. The CDR3 DNA reads as TGCGCCAGTGACCTCGGAGGGGGGACCACAGATACGCAGTATTTT. It is translated as CASDLGGGTTDTQYF.

This clonotype was seen a few times. V and J are TRBV6-1 and TRBJ1-2; no definite D call. Looked up from germline, CDR1 is MNHNS and CDR2 is SASEGT. V dropped 11 bases and J dropped 8 bases, with 18 bases sitting between them. The CDR3 has 12 amino acids. Here the CDR3 reads CASTFGEFGYTF. Here the CDR3 DNA reads TGTGCCTCCACTTTTGGGGAGTTCGGCTACACCTTC.

This chain joins TRBV12-3 or TRBV12-4 and TRBJ2-4; TRBD1 agrees at 8 bases. V shed 4 bases, J shed 0 bases, and the junction held 11 bases outside the gene matches. The CDR3 extends over 18 amino acids. The CDR3 sequence is CASSSDRGRFLAKNIQYF. The CDR3 coding sequence is TGTGCCAGCAGTTCCGACAGGGGCCGCTTCTTAGCCAAAAACATTCAGTACTTC.

This clonotype was picked up a small number of times. The V call is TRBV27, the J call TRBJ2-7, with TRBD1 as a possible D gene (5 bases). The germline V and J ends were trimmed by 4 bases and 5 bases, with 21 bases remaining between them. This CDR3 contains 16 residues. Germline loops: CDR1 MNHEY, CDR2 SMNVEV (reference sequence). CDR3: CASSSLVGHPKDEQYF. For the CDR3, the DNA is TGTGCCAGCAGTTCGTTGGTAGGACACCCCAAGGACGAGCAGTACTTC.

The V and J genes are TRBV20-1 and TRBJ2-1; 13 nucleotides match TRBD2. Germline CDR1 reads DFQATT; CDR2 reads SNEGSKA (reference sequence). The V and J ends lost 1 base and 2 bases, in that order; junction bases with no gene match: 11. The length of the CDR3 is 19 residues. The CDR3: CSARVKTSGGPVPYNEQFF. The CDR3 DNA follows: TGCAGTGCTAGAGTTAAGACTAGCGGGGGGCCGGTCCCCTACAATGAGCAGTTCTTC.

There are many counts of this clonotype. The rearrangement uses TRBV28 and TRBJ2-1; D not certain. The CDR3 sequence is 11 residues long. V was cut by 8 bases and J by 5 bases, with 7 bases left in between. CDR1 and CDR2 (germline): MDHEN, SYDVKM. This chain's CDR3 is CASEVNNEQFF. The CDR3 region has the DNA TGTGCCAGCGAGGTGAACAATGAGCAGTTCTTC.

The chain has TRBV12-3 or TRBV12-4 and TRBJ1-1, with a tentative D call TRBD1 (6 bases). Trimming removed 3 bases at V and 6 bases at J, with 26 bases between. The CDR3 spans 18 residues. CDR3 nucleotides: TGTGCCAGCAGTTTGACCGGGACACCTATTTGGGGGGGTGCTGAAGCTTTCTTT. Translated: CASSLTGTPIWGGAEAFF.

The chain joins TRBV7-6 to TRBJ1-4; unclear D gene. With 5 bases removed from V and 6 bases from J, the gap between germline ends came to 10 bases. The CDR3 loop spans 13 amino acids. The V gene's germline CDR1 is SGHVS and CDR2 FNYEAQ. CDR3 nucleotide sequence: TGTGCCAGCAGCGTACAGCCTGATGAAAAACTGTTTTTT. Translation gives CASSVQPDEKLFF.

The chain is built from TRBV20-1 and TRBJ1-1; D is possibly TRBD1 (5 bases). The CDR3 runs 16 residues. Trimming stripped 0 bases from V and 0 bases from J, with 14 bases between. Germline V lookup: CDR1 DFQATT, CDR2 SNEGSKA (reference sequence). The CDR3 loop is CSAREGAVIMNTEAFF. As DNA, the CDR3 is TGCAGTGCTAGAGAAGGGGCAGTGATCATGAACACTGAAGCTTTCTTT.

This clonotype has more than one count but fewer than ten. The chain uses TRBV27 and TRBJ2-3; no clear D gene. V dropped 1 base and J dropped 4 bases, with 3 bases sitting between them. CDR3 length equals 12 residues. Looked up from germline, CDR1 is MNHEY and CDR2 is SMNVEV (reference sequence). CDR3 bases: TGTGCCAGCAGTTTATGCCCAGATACGCAGTATTTT. Translated: CASSLCPDTQYF.

This clonotype was picked up a small number of times. This sequence joins TRBV4-2 and TRBJ2-2; TRBD2 agrees at 8 bases. After removal of 6 bases from V and 1 base from J, the junction contained 4 bases not matched to a gene. This CDR3 is built from 15 residues. CDR1 LGHNA and CDR2 YNFKEQ come from the germline V gene. CDR3 coding DNA: TGTGCCAGCAGACAAAGCGGGAGGAACACCGGGGAGCTGTTTTTT. Protein product: CASRQSGRNTGELFF.

The chain carries TRBV10-3 and TRBJ1-1; 9 bases match TRBD1. CDR1 and CDR2 from the germline V gene are ENHRY and SYGVKD. The CDR3 covers 15 residues. V lost 5 bases and J lost 0; bases outside the gene matches: 4. CDR3 residues: CAISWGTGLNTEAFF. The CDR3 coding sequence is TGTGCCATCAGTTGGGGGACAGGGTTGAACACTGAAGCTTTCTTT.

This clonotype was observed a handful of times. The rearrangement uses TRBV6-5 and TRBJ1-1; D gene uncertain. Deletions cut 2 bases from V and 3 bases from J, with 13 bases between. CDR1 is MNHEY, CDR2 SVGAGI, per germline. The CDR3 sequence is 15 residues long. The CDR3 reads CASSYMTPRDTEAFF. DNA of the CDR3: TGTGCCAGCAGTTACATGACTCCTCGGGACACTGAAGCTTTCTTT.

CDR3 nucleotides: TGCAGTCCAAGCCCTCTAGTGGGACAGGCTAACCAGGTGCAGTACTTC. Residues: CSPSPLVGQANQVQYF. The chain uses TRBV20-1 and TRBJ2-7, with 8 bases matching TRBD1. The CDR3 spans 16 residues. Trimming removed 8 bases from V and 9 bases from J; junction bases left unmatched: 24. Per germline, CDR1 DFQATT and CDR2 SNEGSKA (reference sequence).

The V call is TRBV20-1, the J call TRBJ2-2, with TRBD2 identical over 11 bases. CDR1 DFQATT and CDR2 SNEGSKA come from the germline V gene (reference sequence). This CDR3 has 16 residues. J gave up 11 bases and V 6 bases, and 17 bases lay outside the gene matches. The CDR3 DNA sequence: TGCAGTGCCGGGACTAGCGGTGGAGAACACCACCTTGAGCTGTTTTTT. Its translation is CSAGTSGGEHHLELFF.

J is TRBJ2-3 and V is TRBV2; D not resolved. Between the trimmed V and J ends, which lost 8 bases and 4 bases, there was a span of 10 bases. Germline-derived CDR1 and CDR2 are SNHLY and FYNNEI. The CDR3 contains 12 residues. The CDR3 bases are TGTGCCAGCGGGCCAGTGGCAGATACGCAGTATTTT. Translating gives CASGPVADTQYF.

V gene TRBV11-2 combines with J gene TRBJ1-2; a weak D match, TRBD1 (5 bases). The CDR3 contains 14 residues. V was cut by 5 bases and J by 4 bases, with 14 bases left in between. The V gene's germline CDR1 is SGHAT and CDR2 FQNNGV. The CDR3 DNA sequence: TGTGCCAGCAGCCGTAGAGGGACGCGCTATGGCTACACCTTC. The encoded protein is CASSRRGTRYGYTF. Using reference TRBV11-2 and TRBJ1-2 for the parts outside the CDR3, the full variable domain is EAGVAQSPRYKIIEKRQSVAFWCNPISGHATLYWYQQILGQGPKLLIQFQNNGVVDDSQLPKDRFSAERLKGVDSTLKIQPAKLEDSAVYLCASSRRGTRYGYTFGSGTRLTVV.

This chain uses TRBV9 with TRBJ1-2; 8 nucleotides align to TRBD1. The CDR3 contains 15 residues. V dropped 2 bases and J dropped 6; count of bases not matched to a gene: 9. CDR1 and CDR2 (germline): SGDLS, YYNGEE. This chain's CDR3 is CASSVSAGGLDGYTF. The CDR3 bases are TGTGCCAGCAGCGTTTCGGCAGGGGGCTTAGATGGCTACACCTTC.

This clonotype was seen only once. The V call is TRBV24-1, the J call TRBJ2-1, with TRBD2 matching over 8 bases. The CDR3 extends over 16 amino acids. Germline-derived CDR1 and CDR2 are KGHDR and SFDVKD. V was pared by 2 bases and J by 5 bases, with 7 bases of the junction left unmatched. CDR3 bases: TGTGCCACCAGTGATTCTGCGGGAGGAATTAACAATGAGCAGTTCTTC. It is translated as CATSDSAGGINNEQFF.

This clonotype was observed many times. The rearrangement uses TRBV7-9 and TRBJ1-6, with D perhaps matching TRBD1 (6 bases). Trimming removed 3 bases at V and 9 bases at J, with 12 bases between. The CDR3 contains 14 residues. Germline V gene lookup returns CDR1 SEHNR and CDR2 FQNEAQ (reference sequence). The CDR3 DNA sequence: TGTGCCAGCAGCTTCACCCGGGACATTTCACCCCTCCACTTT. Its translation: CASSFTRDISPLHF.

The chain has TRBV11-2 and TRBJ2-2, with 8 bases identical to TRBD1. The V segment lost 0 bases and the J segment 7 bases; nucleotides outside the gene matches: 10. The CDR3 length is 17 residues. Germline CDR1 reads SGHAT; CDR2 reads FQNNGV. For the CDR3, the DNA is TGTGCCAGCAGCTTAGATCCTGGCAGGGGGCGCGTCGGGGAGCTGTTTTTT. Translated: CASSLDPGRGRVGELFF.

This clonotype came up a few times. The genes are TRBV10-1 and TRBJ1-1, with TRBD1 matching 7 bases. This CDR3 comprises 14 residues. The germline V gene has CDR1 WNHNN and CDR2 SYGVQD (reference sequence). V lost 0 bases to trimming and J lost 5 bases; unmatched junction nucleotides: 3. This chain's CDR3 is CASSESSGGTEAFF. The CDR3 DNA follows: TGCGCCAGCAGTGAGTCATCAGGGGGGACTGAAGCTTTCTTT.

This clonotype was seen only a few times. The chain has TRBV7-9 and TRBJ1-3, with D hard to call. The CDR3 sequence is 15 residues long. The germline V gene has CDR1 SEHNR and CDR2 FQNEAQ (reference sequence). V lost 3 bases, J lost 4 bases, and 13 bases lay in between. The CDR3 protein is CASSFKDGQGNTIYF. In DNA form, the CDR3 reads TGTGCCAGCAGCTTTAAGGACGGGCAGGGAAACACCATATATTTT.

Turning to this clonotype: This may be a read error: a much more frequent sequence differs by one nucleotide. The rearrangement links TRBV5-4 to TRBJ2-7; 8 bases are shared with TRBD1. V dropped 4 bases and J dropped 6; count of bases not matched to a gene: 15. The CDR3 runs 16 residues. CDR1 and CDR2 from the germline V gene are SGHNT and YYREEE (reference sequence). The DNA for the CDR3 is TGTGCCAGCAGCCAAAACAATGTCGGGACAGGCGCCGAGCAGTACTTC. Translating gives CASSQNNVGTGAEQYF.

This clonotype has only a few counts. As DNA, the CDR3 is TGTGCCAGTAGTCCTAAGACAGGGATTACCTACGAGCAGTACTTC. It specifies CASSPKTGITYEQYF. This chain connects TRBV19 to TRBJ2-7, with 7 bases lining up with TRBD1. The germline V gene has CDR1 LNHDA and CDR2 SQIVND (reference sequence). V was clipped by 5 bases and J by 2 bases; unmatched bases: 9. The CDR3 runs to 15 residues.

CDR3: CASRAGAFQTNEKLFF. CDR3 in DNA: TGTGCCAGCCGAGCAGGGGCTTTTCAAACTAATGAAAAACTGTTTTTT. The chain combines TRBV12-3 or TRBV12-4 with TRBJ1-4, with D tentatively TRBD1 (6 bases). The V and J ends lost 8 bases and 1 base respectively, with 17 bases between them. This CDR3 spans 16 amino acids.

This clonotype showed up just once. This chain's CDR3 is CASSPSDRAGETQYF. The CDR3 coding sequence is TGTGCCAGCAGCCCCAGCGACAGGGCCGGGGAGACCCAGTACTTC. The J gene is TRBJ2-5, the V gene TRBV9; 7 bases are a match to TRBD1. V was clipped by 4 bases and J by 5 bases; unmatched bases: 11. Germline V gene lookup returns CDR1 SGDLS and CDR2 YYNGEE. This CDR3 comprises 15 residues.

This clonotype was observed a few times. This chain connects TRBV4-2 to TRBJ1-6; perhaps TRBD1 as D (5 bases). Trimming took off 3 bases at V and 8 bases at J, with 23 bases between the two ends. The CDR3 sequence is 18 residues long. In germline, CDR1 is LGHNA, CDR2 YNFKEQ. CDR3 amino acids: CASSHYSNWGERDSPLHF. In nucleotides, the CDR3 is TGTGCCAGCAGCCATTACAGTAACTGGGGGGAAAGGGATTCACCCCTCCACTTT.

This clonotype occurred many times. The chain has TRBV12-3 or TRBV12-4 and TRBJ2-1; 11 bases are shared with TRBD2. V lost 5 bases to trimming and J lost 4 bases; unmatched junction nucleotides: 4. The CDR3 sequence is 15 residues long. The DNA for the CDR3 is TGTGCCAGCAGTCGTAGGACTAGCGGGTACAATGAGCAGTTCTTC. This gives the protein CASSRRTSGYNEQFF.

This clonotype occurred once. The chain combines TRBV12-3 or TRBV12-4 with TRBJ1-5; D perhaps matches TRBD1 (6 bases). The CDR3 is 15 residues long. Trimming took 3 bases from V and 7 from J, leaving 16 bases between them. The DNA for the CDR3 is TGTGCCAGCAGTTTTACAGGGACCGGCGGCCAGCCCCAGCATTTT. Its translation: CASSFTGTGGQPQHF.

The rearrangement joins TRBV5-4 to TRBJ1-5; TRBD1 is a possible D gene (6 bases). Looked up from germline, CDR1 is SGHNT and CDR2 is YYREEE (reference sequence). V was clipped by 4 bases and J by 7 bases, with 12 bases between them. CDR3 length equals 13 residues. The CDR3 coding sequence is TGTGCCAGCAGCGTAGGGGGAGTGCAGCCCCAGCATTTT. Translating gives CASSVGGVQPQHF.